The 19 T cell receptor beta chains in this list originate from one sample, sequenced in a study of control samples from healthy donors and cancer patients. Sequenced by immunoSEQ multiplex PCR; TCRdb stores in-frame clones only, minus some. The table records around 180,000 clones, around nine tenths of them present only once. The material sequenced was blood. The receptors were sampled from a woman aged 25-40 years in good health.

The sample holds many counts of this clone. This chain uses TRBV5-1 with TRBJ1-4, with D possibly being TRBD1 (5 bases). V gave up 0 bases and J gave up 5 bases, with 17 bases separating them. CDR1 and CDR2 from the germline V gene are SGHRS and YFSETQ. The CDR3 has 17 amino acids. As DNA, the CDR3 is TGCGCCAGCAGCTTGGCTTCGGGGACGACCTTCAATGAAAAACTGTTTTTT. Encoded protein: CASSLASGTTFNEKLFF. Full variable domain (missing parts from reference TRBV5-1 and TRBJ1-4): KAGVTQTPRYLIKTRGQQVTLSCSPISGHRSVSWYQQTPGQGLQFLFEYFSETQRNKGNFPGRFSGRQFSNSRSEMNVSTLELGDSALYLCASSLASGTTFNEKLFFGSGTQLSVL.

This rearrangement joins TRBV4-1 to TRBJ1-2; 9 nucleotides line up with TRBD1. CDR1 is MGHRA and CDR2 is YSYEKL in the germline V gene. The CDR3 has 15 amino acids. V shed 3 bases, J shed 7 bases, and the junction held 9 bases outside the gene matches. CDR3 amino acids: CASSQTPGTGFGYTF. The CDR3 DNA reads TGCGCCAGCAGCCAGACTCCCGGGACAGGGTTTGGCTACACCTTC.

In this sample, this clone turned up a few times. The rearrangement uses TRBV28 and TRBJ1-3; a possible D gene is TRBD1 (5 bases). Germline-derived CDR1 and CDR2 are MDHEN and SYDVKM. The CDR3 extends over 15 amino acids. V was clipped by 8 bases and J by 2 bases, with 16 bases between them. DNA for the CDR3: TGTGCCAGCCGACGGGGGGATAACACTGGAAACACCATATATTTT. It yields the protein CASRRGDNTGNTIYF.

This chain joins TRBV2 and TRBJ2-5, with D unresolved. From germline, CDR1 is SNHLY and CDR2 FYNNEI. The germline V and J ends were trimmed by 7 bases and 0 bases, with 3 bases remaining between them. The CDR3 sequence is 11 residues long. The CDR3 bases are TGTGCCAGCATGTACCAAGAGACCCAGTACTTC. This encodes CASMYQETQYF.

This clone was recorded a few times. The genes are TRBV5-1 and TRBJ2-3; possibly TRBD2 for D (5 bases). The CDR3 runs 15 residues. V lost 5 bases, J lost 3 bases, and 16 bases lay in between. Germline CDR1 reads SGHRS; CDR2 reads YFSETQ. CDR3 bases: TGCGCCAGCAGTCCAATCCGGGAATTAACAGATACGCAGTATTTT. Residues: CASSPIRELTDTQYF.

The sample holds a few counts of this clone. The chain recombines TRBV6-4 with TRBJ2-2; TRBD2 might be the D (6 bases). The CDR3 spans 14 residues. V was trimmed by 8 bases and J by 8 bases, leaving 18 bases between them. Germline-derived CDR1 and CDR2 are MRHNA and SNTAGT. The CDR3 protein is CASQAGRSAGELFF. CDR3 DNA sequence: TGTGCCAGCCAAGCAGGGAGGTCGGCGGGGGAGCTGTTTTTT.

CDR3 DNA sequence: TGTGCCAGCAGCCCTCCCAGCCCCACAGATACGCAGTATTTT. The encoded protein is CASSPPSPTDTQYF. The V and J genes are TRBV3-1 (or the pseudogene TRBV3-2) and TRBJ2-3; no reliable D call. The CDR3 runs to 14 residues. The germline V gene encodes CDR1 LGHDT and CDR2 YNNKEL (reference sequence). V lost 4 bases and J lost 2, with 10 bases in between.

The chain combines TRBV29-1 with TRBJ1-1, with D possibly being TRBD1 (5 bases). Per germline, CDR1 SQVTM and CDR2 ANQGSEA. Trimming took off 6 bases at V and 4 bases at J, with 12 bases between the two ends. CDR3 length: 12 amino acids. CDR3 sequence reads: CSVLDGTTEAFF. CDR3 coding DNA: TGCAGCGTATTAGACGGGACCACTGAAGCTTTCTTT.

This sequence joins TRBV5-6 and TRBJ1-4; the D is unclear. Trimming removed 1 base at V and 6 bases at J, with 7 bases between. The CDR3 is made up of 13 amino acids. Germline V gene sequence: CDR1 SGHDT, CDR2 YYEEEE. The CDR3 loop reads CASSLSLDEKLFF. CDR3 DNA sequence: TGTGCCAGCAGCTTGAGTTTGGATGAAAAACTGTTTTTT.

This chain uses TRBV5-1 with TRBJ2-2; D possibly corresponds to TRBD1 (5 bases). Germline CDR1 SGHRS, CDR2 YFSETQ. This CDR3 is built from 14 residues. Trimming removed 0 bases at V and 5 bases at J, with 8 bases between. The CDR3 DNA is TGCGCCAGCAGCTTGGGCCAGGGAACCGGGGAGCTGTTTTTT. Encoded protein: CASSLGQGTGELFF.

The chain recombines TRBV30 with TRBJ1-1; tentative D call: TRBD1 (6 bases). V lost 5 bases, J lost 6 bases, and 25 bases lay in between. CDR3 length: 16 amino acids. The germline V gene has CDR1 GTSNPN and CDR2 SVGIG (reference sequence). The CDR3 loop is CAWFYSRGREGPEAFF. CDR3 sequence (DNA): TGTGCCTGGTTTTATTCCAGGGGCCGCGAGGGGCCTGAAGCTTTCTTT. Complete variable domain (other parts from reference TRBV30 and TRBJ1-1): SQTIHQWPATLVQPVGSPLSLECTVEGTSNPNLYWYRQAAGRGLQLLFYSVGIGQISSEVPQNLSASRPQDRQFILSSKKLLLSDSGFYLCAWFYSRGREGPEAFFGQGTRLTVV.

CDR3 coding DNA: TGTGCCAGCAGGACCGACGGTAACAATGAGCAGTTCTTC. Protein product: CASRTDGNNEQFF. The V and J genes are TRBV6-5 and TRBJ2-1; unclear D gene. The CDR3 runs 13 residues. Germline CDR1 is MNHEY and CDR2 is SVGAGI. Trimming cost V 6 bases and J 5 bases, with 11 bases left between them.

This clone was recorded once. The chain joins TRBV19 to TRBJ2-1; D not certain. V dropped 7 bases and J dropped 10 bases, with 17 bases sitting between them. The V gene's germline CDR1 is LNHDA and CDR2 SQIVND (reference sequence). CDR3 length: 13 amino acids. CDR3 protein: CASTPTGLREQFF. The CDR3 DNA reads TGTGCCAGTACCCCCACGGGCCTTCGGGAGCAGTTCTTC. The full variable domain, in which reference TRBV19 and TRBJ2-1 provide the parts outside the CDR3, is DGGITQSPKYLFRKEGQNVTLSCEQNLNHDAMYWYRQDPGQGLRLIYYSQIVNDFQKGDIAEGYSVSREKKESFPLTVTSAQKNPTAFYLCASTPTGLREQFFGPGTRLTVL.

The CDR3 sequence is CASSPGGANVLTF. The CDR3 bases are TGTGCCAGCAGTCCAGGGGGGGCCAACGTCCTGACTTTC. This chain joins TRBV2 and TRBJ2-6, with a weak D call TRBD1 (5 bases). Trimming removed 5 bases from V and 4 bases from J, with 6 bases in between. The CDR3 is 13 residues long. Per germline, CDR1 SNHLY and CDR2 FYNNEI.

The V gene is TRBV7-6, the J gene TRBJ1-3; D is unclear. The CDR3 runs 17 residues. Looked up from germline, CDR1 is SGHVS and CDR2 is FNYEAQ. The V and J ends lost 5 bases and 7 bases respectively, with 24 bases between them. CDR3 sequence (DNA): TGTGCCAGCAGCCCTTACCTCCCCCAAGGTTCGGGCAACACCATATATTTT. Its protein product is CASSPYLPQGSGNTIYF.

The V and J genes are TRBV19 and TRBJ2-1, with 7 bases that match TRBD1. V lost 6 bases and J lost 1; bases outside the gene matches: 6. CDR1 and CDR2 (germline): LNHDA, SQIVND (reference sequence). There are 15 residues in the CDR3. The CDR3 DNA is TGTGCCAGTAGAATAACGGGACAGTCCTACAATGAGCAGTTCTTC. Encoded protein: CASRITGQSYNEQFF.

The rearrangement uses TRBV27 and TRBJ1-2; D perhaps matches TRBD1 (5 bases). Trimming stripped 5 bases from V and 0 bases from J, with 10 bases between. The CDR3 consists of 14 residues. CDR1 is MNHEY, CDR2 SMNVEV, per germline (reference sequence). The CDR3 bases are TGTGCCAGCAGTCCGCGGGGGGCTAACTATGGCTACACCTTC. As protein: CASSPRGANYGYTF.

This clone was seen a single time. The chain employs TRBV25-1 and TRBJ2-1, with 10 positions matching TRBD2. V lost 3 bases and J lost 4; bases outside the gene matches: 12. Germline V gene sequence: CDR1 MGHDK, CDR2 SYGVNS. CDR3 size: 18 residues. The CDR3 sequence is CASSDPRGSGRLYNEQFF. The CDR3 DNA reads TGTGCCAGCAGTGATCCCCGGGGTAGCGGGAGGCTGTACAATGAGCAGTTCTTC.

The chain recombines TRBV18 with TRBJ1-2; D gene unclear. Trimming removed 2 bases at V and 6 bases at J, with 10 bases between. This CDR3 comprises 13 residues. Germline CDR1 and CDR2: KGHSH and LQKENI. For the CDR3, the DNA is TGTGCCAGCTCACCATCGGGGATACATGGCTACACCTTC. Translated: CASSPSGIHGYTF.